Below, one TCR beta chain is given with its context. These data come from a study of blood T cell repertoires in COVID-19. Trimming shortened V by 5 bases and J by 1 base, and 12 bases separated the two germline ends. CDR1 and CDR2 (germline): SGHVS, FNYEAQ. CDR3 size: 14 residues. TCRdb's copy holds only in-frame clones and misses some; the assay was immunoSEQ multiplex PCR. The sample holds a few hundred thousand clones, approximately 90% seen once. This TCR came from a man aged 18 to 30 who had recovered from COVID-19. This rearrangement joins TRBV7-6 to TRBJ2-7; tentatively, D is TRBD2 (5 bases). The sample taken for sequencing was PBMCs or T cells enriched from blood (not recorded which). The CDR3 loop reads CASSLRDTSYEQYF. The CDR3 DNA follows: TGTGCCAGCAGCCTCCGGGATACTTCCTACGAGCAGTACTTC.